The rows below give T cell receptor beta chains drawn from one sample of a study of blood T cells in healthy people across ages. TCRdb independently ran MiXCR on the 5' RACE reads; one entry per CDR3 protein. Of hundreds of thousands of distinct CDR3 sequences in the sample, 21% are singletons; the top ten hold approximately 3.6%. The specimen was blood. The receptor source for this set is a man in his 70s in good health. Each CDR3 is given with its conserved first and last residue. D genes are given only for firm matches. Size tells how often a clone was seen (once, few, many) or the class of an expanded clone, and some rows leave it out.

d_call: TRBD2; clone_size: few; v_call: TRBV5-1; j_call: TRBJ2-1; cdr3_aa: CASSLASGVGYNEQFF; cdr3_nt: TGCGCCAGCAGCTTGGCTAGCGGGGTAGGCTACAATGAGCAGTTCTTC
d_call: TRBD2; clone_size: .; v_call: TRBV7-9; j_call: TRBJ2-4; cdr3_aa: CASSPRLLAGVAKNIQYF; cdr3_nt: TGTGCCAGCAGCCCCCGTCTCTTAGCGGGGGTAGCCAAAAACATTCAGTACTTC
d_call: .; clone_size: .; v_call: TRBV20-1; j_call: TRBJ2-5; cdr3_aa: CSATIPGTQETQYF; cdr3_nt: TGCAGTGCTACCATTCCCGGGACACAAGAGACCCAGTACTTC
d_call: .; clone_size: few; v_call: TRBV29-1; j_call: TRBJ2-5; cdr3_aa: CSVLGLEETQYF; cdr3_nt: TGCAGCGTTTTGGGTCTAGAAGAGACCCAGTACTTC
d_call: .; clone_size: .; v_call: TRBV3-1; j_call: TRBJ2-5; cdr3_aa: CASSQISVGHRETQYF; cdr3_nt: TGTGCCAGCAGCCAAATTAGCGTCGGGCACAGAGAGACCCAGTACTTC
d_call: .; clone_size: few; v_call: TRBV4-1; j_call: TRBJ2-7; cdr3_aa: CASSQYMSYEQYF; cdr3_nt: TGCGCCAGCAGCCAATATATGTCCTACGAGCAGTACTTC
d_call: TRBD1; clone_size: few; v_call: TRBV29-1; j_call: TRBJ1-2; cdr3_aa: CSVTRDRARNYGYTF; cdr3_nt: TGCAGCGTCACCCGGGACAGGGCCCGCAACTATGGCTACACCTTC
d_call: TRBD1; clone_size: .; v_call: TRBV5-5; j_call: TRBJ1-2; cdr3_aa: CASSATPGQNYGYTF; cdr3_nt: TGTGCCAGCAGCGCAACTCCGGGACAGAACTATGGCTACACCTTC
d_call: .; clone_size: few; v_call: TRBV9; j_call: TRBJ2-5; cdr3_aa: CASSVGAMEETQYF; cdr3_nt: TGTGCCAGCAGCGTAGGGGCGATGGAAGAGACCCAGTACTTC
d_call: .; clone_size: few; v_call: TRBV5-1; j_call: TRBJ2-5; cdr3_aa: CASSFKGAETQYF; cdr3_nt: TGCGCCAGCAGCTTCAAAGGGGCAGAGACCCAGTACTTC
d_call: .; clone_size: many; v_call: TRBV12-3/TRBV12-4; j_call: TRBJ2-1; cdr3_aa: CASSLGQEGFF; cdr3_nt: TGTGCCAGCAGTCTCGGACAGGAGGGCTTCTTC
d_call: .; clone_size: few; v_call: TRBV3-1; j_call: TRBJ1-4; cdr3_aa: CASSQDWPDEKLFF; cdr3_nt: TGTGCCAGCAGCCAAGATTGGCCTGATGAAAAACTGTTTTTT
d_call: TRBD2; clone_size: many; v_call: TRBV29-1; j_call: TRBJ2-5; cdr3_aa: CSVRTSNLMETQYF; cdr3_nt: TGCAGCGTTCGGACTAGCAATCTAATGGAGACCCAGTACTTC
d_call: .; clone_size: few; v_call: TRBV2; j_call: TRBJ1-6; cdr3_aa: CASSVLGDNSPLHF; cdr3_nt: TGTGCCAGCAGTGTACTTGGTGACAATTCACCCCTCCACTTT
d_call: .; clone_size: .; v_call: TRBV19; j_call: TRBJ1-1; cdr3_aa: CASSITARRTTEAFF; cdr3_nt: TGTGCCAGTAGTATAACGGCCAGGAGGACCACTGAAGCTTTCTTT
d_call: .; clone_size: few; v_call: TRBV7-9; j_call: TRBJ1-1; cdr3_aa: CASSVDRNEAFF; cdr3_nt: TGTGCCAGCAGCGTTGACAGGAATGAAGCTTTCTTT
d_call: .; clone_size: .; v_call: TRBV29-1; j_call: TRBJ1-2; cdr3_aa: CSVEETAYGYTF; cdr3_nt: TGCAGCGTTGAAGAGACAGCCTATGGCTACACCTTC
d_call: .; clone_size: .; v_call: TRBV20-1; j_call: TRBJ1-4; cdr3_aa: CSAPRRGNEKLFF; cdr3_nt: TGCAGTGCACCACGACGGGGGAATGAAAAACTGTTTTTT
d_call: TRBD1; clone_size: .; v_call: TRBV5-3; j_call: TRBJ2-2; cdr3_aa: CARSNQGALNTGELFF; cdr3_nt: TGTGCCAGAAGCAACCAGGGGGCTCTGAACACCGGGGAGCTGTTTTTT
d_call: TRBD2; clone_size: .; v_call: TRBV9; j_call: TRBJ2-1; cdr3_aa: CASSVGGRVAHEQFF; cdr3_nt: TGTGCCAGCAGCGTAGGCGGGAGAGTGGCCCATGAGCAGTTCTTC
d_call: .; clone_size: many; v_call: TRBV7-9; j_call: TRBJ2-7; cdr3_aa: CASSFRQSYEQYF; cdr3_nt: TGTGCCAGCAGCTTCCGACAGTCATACGAGCAGTACTTC
d_call: TRBD2; clone_size: .; v_call: TRBV20-1; j_call: TRBJ2-1; cdr3_aa: CSAMTSGRAREQFF; cdr3_nt: TGCAGTGCTATGACTAGCGGGAGGGCGAGGGAGCAGTTCTTC
d_call: .; clone_size: .; v_call: TRBV14; j_call: TRBJ2-7; cdr3_aa: CASSQEAAWGEQYF; cdr3_nt: TGTGCCAGCAGCCAAGAAGCCGCCTGGGGCGAGCAGTACTTC
d_call: TRBD1; clone_size: .; v_call: TRBV25-1; j_call: TRBJ1-2; cdr3_aa: CASSDPPGQGNDGYTF; cdr3_nt: TGTGCCAGCAGTGATCCTCCGGGACAGGGGAATGATGGCTACACCTTC
d_call: .; clone_size: .; v_call: TRBV14; j_call: TRBJ1-1; cdr3_aa: CASSLEGRGRWDTEAFF; cdr3_nt: TGTGCCAGCAGCCTCGAGGGGAGGGGGAGGTGGGACACTGAAGCTTTCTTT
d_call: TRBD1; clone_size: .; v_call: TRBV5-4; j_call: TRBJ2-5; cdr3_aa: CASSPRTGGVQETQYF; cdr3_nt: TGTGCCAGCAGCCCACGCACAGGGGGCGTTCAAGAGACCCAGTACTTC
d_call: .; clone_size: .; v_call: TRBV7-9; j_call: TRBJ2-7; cdr3_aa: CASSLGGHSYEQYF; cdr3_nt: TGTGCCAGCAGCTTAGGCGGTCACTCCTACGAGCAGTACTTC
d_call: TRBD1; clone_size: few; v_call: TRBV20-1; j_call: TRBJ2-2; cdr3_aa: CSAETGSNTGELFF; cdr3_nt: TGCAGTGCGGAGACAGGGTCCAACACCGGGGAGCTGTTTTTT
d_call: .; clone_size: few; v_call: TRBV7-3; j_call: TRBJ2-2; cdr3_aa: CASSVLEAGELFF; cdr3_nt: TGTGCCAGCAGCGTACTAGAGGCGGGGGAGCTGTTTTTT
d_call: .; clone_size: .; v_call: TRBV7-9; j_call: TRBJ1-1; cdr3_aa: CASSQIPSDEAFF; cdr3_nt: TGTGCCAGCAGCCAGATTCCCTCAGATGAAGCTTTCTTT
d_call: TRBD2; clone_size: few; v_call: TRBV4-3; j_call: TRBJ2-1; cdr3_aa: CASSQVAGGIYNEQFF; cdr3_nt: TGCGCCAGCAGCCAAGTAGCGGGAGGGATCTACAATGAGCAGTTCTTC
d_call: .; clone_size: .; v_call: TRBV28; j_call: TRBJ1-4; cdr3_aa: CASSPDGRKLFF; cdr3_nt: TGTGCCAGCAGCCCGGACGGCCGAAAACTGTTTTTT
d_call: .; clone_size: .; v_call: TRBV7-3; j_call: TRBJ2-1; cdr3_aa: CASSNFGGRGEQFF; cdr3_nt: TGTGCCAGCAGCAACTTCGGTGGGAGGGGGGAGCAGTTCTTC
d_call: .; clone_size: few; v_call: TRBV6-5; j_call: TRBJ2-5; cdr3_aa: CASSYSFAGGEETQYF; cdr3_nt: TGTGCCAGCAGTTACTCTTTTGCCGGGGGTGAAGAGACCCAGTACTTC
d_call: .; clone_size: .; v_call: TRBV19; j_call: TRBJ2-5; cdr3_aa: CASSIGPRQETQYF; cdr3_nt: TGTGCCAGTAGTATTGGCCCTCGACAAGAGACCCAGTACTTC
d_call: .; clone_size: many; v_call: TRBV6-6; j_call: TRBJ2-3; cdr3_aa: CASTGFDTQYF; cdr3_nt: TGTGCCAGCACAGGGTTTGATACGCAGTATTTT
d_call: .; clone_size: .; v_call: TRBV15; j_call: TRBJ2-5; cdr3_aa: CATSRKDSHRETQYF; cdr3_nt: TGTGCCACCAGCAGAAAGGACAGCCACAGGGAGACCCAGTACTTC
d_call: .; clone_size: .; v_call: TRBV19; j_call: TRBJ1-4; cdr3_aa: CASSMEQRNEKLFF; cdr3_nt: TGTGCCAGTAGTATGGAACAGAGAAATGAAAAACTGTTTTTT
d_call: .; clone_size: .; v_call: TRBV7-2; j_call: TRBJ2-3; cdr3_aa: CASSLAAGFTDTQYF; cdr3_nt: TGTGCCAGCAGCTTAGCGGCAGGTTTCACAGATACGCAGTATTTT
d_call: TRBD1; clone_size: few; v_call: TRBV4-1; j_call: TRBJ1-4; cdr3_aa: CASSLTGGGDEKLFF; cdr3_nt: TGCGCCAGCAGCCTAACAGGGGGCGGGGATGAAAAACTGTTTTTT
d_call: TRBD2; clone_size: .; v_call: TRBV20-1; j_call: TRBJ2-1; cdr3_aa: CSVTTSRYNEQFF; cdr3_nt: TGCAGTGTAACGACTAGCAGATACAATGAGCAGTTCTTC
d_call: .; clone_size: .; v_call: TRBV4-2; j_call: TRBJ1-1; cdr3_aa: CASSQDLSNTEAFF; cdr3_nt: TGTGCCAGCAGCCAAGATTTGTCGAACACTGAAGCTTTCTTT
d_call: .; clone_size: .; v_call: TRBV4-3; j_call: TRBJ2-5; cdr3_aa: CASSQDWGGETQYF; cdr3_nt: TGCGCCAGCAGCCAAGATTGGGGAGGAGAGACCCAGTACTTC
d_call: TRBD1; clone_size: few; v_call: TRBV6-5; j_call: TRBJ1-2; cdr3_aa: CASIQTGGANYGYTF; cdr3_nt: TGTGCCAGCATCCAAACAGGGGGCGCGAACTATGGCTACACCTTC
d_call: TRBD1; clone_size: .; v_call: TRBV5-1; j_call: TRBJ1-2; cdr3_aa: CASRTGTGTYGYTF; cdr3_nt: TGCGCCAGCAGGACCGGGACAGGGACCTATGGCTACACCTTC
d_call: TRBD1; clone_size: .; v_call: TRBV5-8; j_call: TRBJ2-5; cdr3_aa: CASSEDRSYQETQYF; cdr3_nt: TGTGCCAGCAGCGAGGACAGGTCCTACCAAGAGACCCAGTACTTC
d_call: TRBD1; clone_size: few; v_call: TRBV20-1; j_call: TRBJ2-7; cdr3_aa: CSTRGQGDLEQYF; cdr3_nt: TGCAGTACTAGGGGACAGGGGGACCTCGAGCAGTACTTC
d_call: TRBD1; clone_size: .; v_call: TRBV12-3/TRBV12-4; j_call: TRBJ1-4; cdr3_aa: CASSPGGTVNEKLFF; cdr3_nt: TGTGCCAGCAGTCCTGGTGGGACAGTAAATGAAAAACTGTTTTTT
d_call: TRBD2; clone_size: few; v_call: TRBV20-1; j_call: TRBJ2-3; cdr3_aa: CSAREGLAGITSTDTQYF; cdr3_nt: TGCAGTGCTAGAGAGGGACTAGCGGGGATCACTAGCACAGATACGCAGTATTTT
d_call: TRBD1; clone_size: few; v_call: TRBV29-1; j_call: TRBJ1-2; cdr3_aa: CSVEDRTGGYGYTF; cdr3_nt: TGCAGCGTTGAAGACCGGACAGGGGGCTATGGCTACACCTTC
d_call: .; clone_size: few; v_call: TRBV5-1; j_call: TRBJ1-2; cdr3_aa: CASSLAQQAFYTF; cdr3_nt: TGCGCCAGCAGCTTGGCCCAACAGGCCTTCTACACCTTC
d_call: .; clone_size: many; v_call: TRBV3-1; j_call: TRBJ1-4; cdr3_aa: CASSLRTGATNEKLFF; cdr3_nt: TGTGCCAGCAGCCTCCGGACGGGGGCAACTAATGAAAAACTGTTTTTT
d_call: TRBD1; clone_size: few; v_call: TRBV5-6; j_call: TRBJ1-6; cdr3_aa: CASRSGTANSPLHF; cdr3_nt: TGTGCCAGCAGATCCGGGACAGCGAATTCACCCCTCCACTTT
d_call: .; clone_size: many; v_call: TRBV7-3; j_call: TRBJ1-6; cdr3_aa: CASSWRTNSPLHF; cdr3_nt: TGTGCCAGCAGCTGGAGGACTAATTCACCCCTCCACTTT
d_call: .; clone_size: few; v_call: TRBV4-1; j_call: TRBJ2-1; cdr3_aa: CASSQDFGSSYNEQFF; cdr3_nt: TGCGCCAGCAGCCAAGATTTTGGGAGCTCCTACAATGAGCAGTTCTTC
d_call: TRBD2; clone_size: .; v_call: TRBV5-5; j_call: TRBJ2-5; cdr3_aa: CASSLISSGQETQYF; cdr3_nt: TGTGCCAGCAGCTTGATCTCTAGCGGACAAGAGACCCAGTACTTC
d_call: TRBD2; clone_size: once; v_call: TRBV9; j_call: TRBJ2-3; cdr3_aa: CASSVGGREGPDTQYF; cdr3_nt: TGTGCCAGCAGCGTAGGAGGGCGGGAGGGCCCAGATACGCAGTATTTT
d_call: .; clone_size: .; v_call: TRBV12-3/TRBV12-4; j_call: TRBJ2-5; cdr3_aa: CASSLGGSTYF; cdr3_nt: TGTGCCAGCAGTTTAGGGGGTTCGACGTACTTC
d_call: .; clone_size: .; v_call: TRBV20-1; j_call: TRBJ1-1; cdr3_aa: CSARRSLSMNTEAFF; cdr3_nt: TGCAGTGCTAGGCGGAGCCTCTCTATGAACACTGAAGCTTTCTTT